The present T cell receptor (beta chain) was sequenced within a study of CD8 T cells in Susac syndrome. Study conclusions and caveats: The number of individuals included in the study's TCR sequencing and HLA analysis was acknowledged as relatively small.

This CDR3 comprises 13 residues. CDR1 and CDR2 from the germline V gene are MNHEY and SMNVEV (reference sequence). Unmatched junction bases numbered 5, after V lost 3 bases and J lost 8 bases. The sequenced target, TCR beta, came from blood CD8+ and CD4+ T cells. RNA in amounts of roughly 0.5 to 1 ug was reverse transcribed with random hexamers. TCR beta CDR3 was amplified by immunoSEQ covering 54 Vbeta and 13 Jbeta. TCRdb called the immunoSEQ multiplex PCR reads again in MiXCR, with one record for every CDR3 protein. This sample carries 160,000 or so distinct CDR3 sequences, roughly 94% of them seen once, and the ten largest clones take roughly 0.1%. This clonotype was detected a few times. Its antigen remains unknown.

This TCR derives from a human donor with multiple sclerosis. Sequenced: CD4+ T cells from PBMCs. The rearrangement links TRBV27 to TRBJ1-2; TRBD1 agrees at 8 bases. Here the CDR3 reads CASSFRQGSGYTF. CDR3 DNA sequence: TGTGCCAGCAGTTTTAGACAGGGGAGCGGCTACACCTTC.